The clone carrying this TCR beta chain was detected a few times. The CDR3 length is 15 residues. V lost 0 bases to trimming and J lost 5 bases, with 10 bases between them. The germline gives CDR1 ENHRY, CDR2 SYGVKD. TCRdb's table, derived via immunoSEQ multiplex PCR, lists solely in-frame clones and lacks some. The table shows about 15,000 clones, with around 70% occurring only once. The data stem from a study of T cells after somatic rescue of genetic block. This clonotype was sampled from a man aged 18 to 35. Sequenced sample: peripheral blood mononuclear cells (PBMCs). The J gene is TRBJ1-4, the V gene TRBV10-3; the D gene is possibly TRBD1 (5 bases). The CDR3 DNA sequence: TGTGCCATCAGTGAGTCCAAACAGGCGAATGAAAAACTGTTTTTT. Amino acids: CAISESKQANEKLFF.